Described below is a single TCR beta chain sequence and its context. Original processing methods: Amplified reference gene primers provided the basis for estimating nucleated cell counts. The assay was immunoSEQ multiplex PCR, and TCRdb's table has in-frame clones only and misses some. Clonal size and the V and J genes are those of that table, whereas D and trimming came from the DNA. The sample contains 65,000 to 80,000 clones, about 80% of which appear only once. The data belong to a study of blood T cell repertoires in COVID-19. The clonotype was recovered from a man aged 50 to 59 with acute or convalescent COVID-19. The sample consisted of peripheral blood.

The CDR3 is CASSQDQTSGRGNEQFF. CDR3 coding DNA: TGCGCCAGCAGCCAAGACCAGACTAGCGGGAGGGGGAATGAGCAGTTCTTC. The chain uses TRBV4-3 and TRBJ2-1; 14 bases agree with TRBD2. The germline V gene encodes CDR1 LGHNA and CDR2 YSLEER. The V and J ends lost 0 bases and 7 bases, in that order; junction bases with no gene match: 5. There are 17 residues in the CDR3.